This T cell receptor beta chain is from a study of blood T cell repertoires in COVID-19. Original methodology: Amplification of reference gene primers was used by the study to estimate nucleated cell counts. Profiling relied on immunoSEQ multiplex PCR, and the TCRdb table lists in-frame clones only, not all of them. V and J calls and clone size are as listed in that table; D and trimming were resolved from the DNA. The sample records 250,000 to 350,000 clones, over 85% being singletons. The receptor was isolated from a man between 60 and 75 years old who had recovered from COVID-19. The sample was PBMCs or T cells enriched from blood (not recorded which).

CDR3: CASSPEISNQPQHF. The CDR3, as DNA: TGTGCCAGCAGTCCCGAGATTAGCAATCAGCCCCAGCATTTT. The chain has TRBV6-5 and TRBJ1-5; D is ambiguous. The CDR3 has 14 amino acids. The ends were cut back, 5 bases at V and 0 bases at J, with 8 bases in the middle. The germline V gene encodes CDR1 MNHEY and CDR2 SVGAGI.